One and the same sample provided the 28 T cell receptor beta chains below, sequenced in a study of cytomegalovirus exposure and HLA in healthy donors. PCR involved 60 Vbeta and 13 Jbeta primers. Data came from immunoSEQ multiplex PCR; TCRdb stores just in-frame clones and leaves some out. The profile shows under 150,000 clones, more than 70% of them singletons. The sample was PBMCs. The receptors were sampled from a man aged 50 to 59 in good health and CMV-seropositive.

A remark on this clone: The same CDR3 can be traced to other DNA sequences in this sample. This chain connects TRBV29-1 to TRBJ1-5, with a tentative D call TRBD1 (5 bases). With 4 bases removed from V and 0 bases from J, the gap between germline ends came to 7 bases. The CDR3 covers 13 residues. Germline V CDR1 and CDR2: SQVTM, ANQGSEA. The CDR3 reads CSVVQGSNQPQHF. CDR3 sequence (DNA): TGCAGCGTTGTTCAGGGTAGCAATCAGCCCCAGCATTTT.

This clone was observed a handful of times. The gene calls are TRBV9 and TRBJ1-1; a possible D gene is TRBD1 (6 bases). Germline V lookup: CDR1 SGDLS, CDR2 YYNGEE. Between the trimmed V and J ends, which lost 4 bases and 11 bases, there was a span of 21 bases. CDR3 length equals 14 residues. DNA for the CDR3: TGTGCCAGCAGCCCCCAAGTCGGGGGGGCTACGGCTTTCTTT. Protein sequence: CASSPQVGGATAFF.

The V gene is TRBV18, the J gene TRBJ2-4, with a tentative D call TRBD1 (5 bases). V was cut by 2 bases and J by 2 bases, with 10 bases left in between. CDR1 and CDR2 from the germline V gene are KGHSH and LQKENI. CDR3 length: 15 amino acids. In DNA form, the CDR3 reads TGTGCCAGCTCACCAAGGGGCACACCCAAAAACATTCAGTACTTC. Encoded protein: CASSPRGTPKNIQYF.

The chain's CDR3 is CASSLGRGSNQPQHF. As DNA, the CDR3 is TGTGCCAGCAGCTTGGGCAGGGGAAGCAATCAGCCCCAGCATTTT. J is TRBJ1-5 and V is TRBV7-2; TRBD1 is a possible D gene (6 bases). CDR3 size: 15 residues. Germline V gene lookup returns CDR1 SGHTA and CDR2 FQGNSA. V lost 3 bases and J lost 1, with 10 bases in between.

The chain joins TRBV5-6 to TRBJ2-3; possible D gene TRBD1, 5 bases. This CDR3 comprises 14 residues. Trimming stripped 0 bases from V and 3 bases from J, with 8 bases between. Germline CDR1 is SGHDT and CDR2 is YYEEEE. The CDR3 spells CASSLEGVTDTQYF. The DNA of the CDR3 is TGTGCCAGCAGCTTGGAAGGGGTAACAGATACGCAGTATTTT.

This clone was detected a few times. The genes are TRBV5-1 and TRBJ1-1; no clear D gene. Germline CDR1 SGHRS, CDR2 YFSETQ. Trimming shortened V by 1 base and J by 5 bases, and 9 bases separated the two germline ends. CDR3 length equals 13 residues. The CDR3 DNA is TGCGCCAGCAGCTTGTCCCCCGAGACTGAAGCTTTCTTT. Translated: CASSLSPETEAFF.

J is TRBJ2-7 and V is TRBV5-1, with 7 bases that match TRBD2. With V trimmed by 0 bases and J by 6 bases, 6 bases remained unmatched. This CDR3 is built from 14 residues. Germline-derived CDR1 and CDR2 are SGHRS and YFSETQ. The CDR3 reads CASSLGAGAGEQYF. CDR3 nucleotides: TGCGCCAGCAGCTTGGGGGCGGGAGCCGGCGAGCAGTACTTC.

V is TRBV6-6 and J is TRBJ2-1; 9 positions match TRBD1. This CDR3 is 14 amino acids long. Germline values: CDR1 MNHNY, CDR2 SVGAGI (reference sequence). Trimming took 2 bases from V and 8 from J; bases not matched to a gene: 4. CDR3 protein: CASSYGGQGYEQFF. The DNA of the CDR3 is TGTGCCAGCAGTTACGGGGGACAGGGTTATGAGCAGTTCTTC.

The rearrangement links TRBV18 to TRBJ1-1, with 8 bases fitting TRBD1. The CDR3 consists of 17 residues. Germline values: CDR1 KGHSH, CDR2 LQKENI. Trimming removed 3 bases from V and 1 base from J; junction bases left unmatched: 10. The DNA of the CDR3 is TGTGCCAGCTCACCCCTCGGACAGGGATCAGGGAACACTGAAGCTTTCTTT. Translated, it gives CASSPLGQGSGNTEAFF.

This chain connects TRBV6-1 to TRBJ2-7, with D maybe TRBD2 (5 bases). Trimming cost V 3 bases and J 4 bases, with 10 bases left between them. The CDR3 sequence is 13 residues long. Germline lookup yields CDR1 MNHNS and CDR2 SASEGT. CDR3 sequence (DNA): TGTGCCAGCAGTGATTACGGGGTATACGAGCAGTACTTC. This gives the protein CASSDYGVYEQYF.

The V call is TRBV5-4, the J call TRBJ2-3; TRBD2 aligns across 9 bases. This CDR3 comprises 14 residues. CDR1 SGHNT and CDR2 YYREEE come from the germline V gene (reference sequence). V was pared by 0 bases and J by 6 bases, with 2 bases of the junction left unmatched. The chain's CDR3 is CASSLGLAADTQYF. The CDR3 DNA reads TGTGCCAGCAGCTTGGGACTAGCGGCCGATACGCAGTATTTT. The variable domain in full, completed from reference TRBV5-4 and TRBJ2-3, reads ETGVTQSPTHLIKTRGQQVTLRCSSQSGHNTVSWYQQALGQGPQFIFQYYREEENGRGNFPPRFSGLQFPNYSSELNVNALELDDSALYLCASSLGLAADTQYFGPGTRLTVL.

The V gene is TRBV5-1, the J gene TRBJ1-1, with TRBD1 matching over 10 bases. With V trimmed by 3 bases and J by 1 base, 15 bases remained unmatched. Germline assignment: CDR1 SGHRS and CDR2 YFSETQ. There are 19 residues in the CDR3. The CDR3 spells CASSSGTGAINVGNTEAFF. CDR3 bases: TGCGCCAGCAGCTCCGGGACAGGGGCCATTAATGTTGGGAACACTGAAGCTTTCTTT.

This clone was counted between two and nine times. The chain combines TRBV27 with TRBJ1-2; no reliable D call. The CDR3 spans 16 residues. Germline lookup yields CDR1 MNHEY and CDR2 SMNVEV (reference sequence). With 10 bases removed from V and 1 base from J, the gap between germline ends came to 22 bases. In DNA, the CDR3 is TGTGCCACCATGGGGAGTGACGGGAAGGGTAACTATGGCTACACCTTC. It specifies CATMGSDGKGNYGYTF.

This chain connects TRBV25-1 to TRBJ1-5; D may be TRBD1 (5 bases). The germline CDR1 and CDR2 sequences are MGHDK and SYGVNS. Deletions cut 3 bases from V and 6 bases from J, with 12 bases between. CDR3 length: 14 residues. The CDR3 DNA follows: TGTGCCAGCAGTGACAAGGGACTCACTCAGCCCCAGCATTTT. Protein sequence: CASSDKGLTQPQHF.

In this sample, this clone turned up once. At one boundary the junction diverges from the germline segment, which might be a read error. The chain combines TRBV7-9 with TRBJ2-7; TRBD1 matches at 9 bases. This CDR3 has 16 residues. The germline V gene encodes CDR1 SEHNR and CDR2 FQNEAQ (reference sequence). Written as DNA, the CDR3 is TGTTCCAGCAGCTTAATACCCGGACAGGGGAGCTACGAGCAGTACTTC. Translation gives CSSSLIPGQGSYEQYF. The entire variable domain, with the rest obtained from reference TRBV7-9 and TRBJ2-7, is as follows: DTGVSQNPRHKITKRGQNVTFRCDPISEHNRLYWYRQTLGQGPEFLTYFQNEAQLEKSRLLSDRFSAERPKGSFSTLEIQRTEQGDSAMYLCSSSLIPGQGSYEQYFGPGTRLTVT.

V gene TRBV4-2 combines with J gene TRBJ1-2; TRBD1 matches 8 bases. The CDR3 runs to 13 residues. The germline V gene has CDR1 LGHNA and CDR2 YNFKEQ. V shed 4 bases, J shed 8 bases, and the junction held 6 bases outside the gene matches. The CDR3 DNA reads as TGTGCCAGCAGCCTTTGGACAGGGAGCGGCTACACCTTC. The encoded protein is CASSLWTGSGYTF.

J is TRBJ1-1 and V is TRBV7-2; no clear D gene. V lost 1 base and J 0 bases, leaving 6 bases between the germline ends. This CDR3 has 14 residues. CDR1 is SGHTA, CDR2 FQGNSA, per germline. The DNA of the CDR3 is TGTGCCAGCAGCTTAGTGGCCTTGAACACTGAAGCTTTCTTT. Its protein product is CASSLVALNTEAFF.

The genes are TRBV5-4 and TRBJ1-2; D is uncertain. The V and J ends lost 4 bases and 8 bases respectively, with 12 bases between them. The CDR3 totals 12 residues. CDR1 SGHNT and CDR2 YYREEE come from the germline V gene (reference sequence). This chain's CDR3 is CASSPGPGGYTF. DNA for the CDR3: TGTGCCAGCAGCCCAGGTCCAGGAGGCTACACCTTC.

The chain employs TRBV7-9 and TRBJ1-1; D possibly corresponds to TRBD1 (5 bases). There are 16 residues in the CDR3. Germline V gene data show CDR1 as SEHNR and CDR2 as FQNEAQ (reference sequence). Trimming removed 5 bases from V and 3 bases from J, with 19 bases in between. The CDR3 nucleotides are TGTGCCAGCAGCCATCCCGTGGGGGGGGTCGACACTGAAGCTTTCTTT. This gives the protein CASSHPVGGVDTEAFF.

This clone came up once. This chain uses TRBV4-2 with TRBJ2-2; 8 bases are shared with TRBD1. Germline CDR1 is LGHNA and CDR2 is YNFKEQ. This CDR3 contains 17 residues. The V and J ends lost 5 bases and 5 bases, in that order; junction bases with no gene match: 13. This CDR3 reads CASSTQDRAPGTGELFF. The CDR3 nucleotides are TGTGCCAGCAGCACCCAGGACAGGGCGCCTGGGACCGGGGAGCTGTTTTTT.

The genes are TRBV19 and TRBJ1-5; D may be TRBD1 (5 bases). V lost 4 bases and J 4 bases, leaving 17 bases between the germline ends. Germline lookup yields CDR1 LNHDA and CDR2 SQIVND (reference sequence). There are 16 residues in the CDR3. The CDR3 region is CASSTSQGRPNQPQHF. The CDR3 DNA reads TGTGCCAGTAGTACGTCCCAGGGTCGGCCAAATCAGCCCCAGCATTTT.

The V call is TRBV6-5, the J call TRBJ1-1, with D perhaps matching TRBD1 (5 bases). CDR1 and CDR2 from the germline V gene are MNHEY and SVGAGI. The ends were cut back, 2 bases at V and 1 base at J, with 11 bases in the middle. There are 15 residues in the CDR3. The CDR3 reads CASSYDSGGNTEAFF. CDR3 nucleotide sequence: TGTGCCAGCAGTTACGACTCCGGGGGGAACACTGAAGCTTTCTTT.

The genes are TRBV29-1 and TRBJ1-5; maybe TRBD1 (5 bases). CDR3 length: 14 residues. V was cut by 7 bases and J by 0 bases, with 13 bases left in between. Looked up from germline, CDR1 is SQVTM and CDR2 is ANQGSEA. The CDR3 bases are TGCAGCGCCAGGACGGGGGTTAGCAATCAGCCCCAGCATTTT. Protein sequence: CSARTGVSNQPQHF.

Of note for this clone: Different DNA sequences within this sample yield the same CDR3. The chain uses TRBV18 and TRBJ2-5, with 7 bases matching TRBD1. Germline V CDR1 and CDR2: KGHSH, LQKENI. CDR3 length: 13 amino acids. V was clipped by 6 bases and J by 3 bases; unmatched bases: 4. CDR3 bases: TGTGCCAGCTCCCTGGGACAGAAAGAGACCCAGTACTTC. This sequence encodes CASSLGQKETQYF.

The CDR3 loop reads CASSPAKGQGGRYNEQFF. CDR3 nucleotides: TGTGCCAGCAGCCCCGCAAAAGGACAAGGGGGACGGTACAATGAGCAGTTCTTC. The V and J genes are TRBV13 and TRBJ2-1; D possibly corresponds to TRBD1 (6 bases). CDR1 and CDR2 (germline): PRHDT, FYEKMQ (reference sequence). V was clipped by 5 bases and J by 4 bases, with 24 bases between them. This CDR3 is built from 18 residues.

The chain couples TRBV19 to TRBJ2-3, with 12 bases identical to TRBD2. In germline, CDR1 is LNHDA, CDR2 SQIVND (reference sequence). This CDR3 comprises 16 residues. Trimming cost V 1 base and J 4 bases; bases outside gene matches: 3. CDR3 amino acids: CASSIVASGGADTQYF. The CDR3 DNA follows: TGTGCCAGTAGTATAGTTGCTAGCGGGGGGGCAGATACGCAGTATTTT.

This clone has just a few counts. The chain has TRBV5-6 and TRBJ2-7; TRBD1 aligns across 8 bases. V dropped 2 bases and J dropped 3; count of bases not matched to a gene: 10. CDR1 is SGHDT and CDR2 is YYEEEE in the germline V gene. This CDR3 spans 16 amino acids. The DNA for the CDR3 is TGTGCCAGCAGCTTTCTCTACGGACAGGGAATCTACGAGCAGTACTTC. This translates into CASSFLYGQGIYEQYF.

The rearrangement uses TRBV6-1 and TRBJ1-5, with unresolved D. Per germline, CDR1 MNHNS and CDR2 SASEGT. The CDR3 contains 13 residues. Trimming shortened V by 5 bases and J by 3 bases, and 8 bases separated the two germline ends. DNA for the CDR3: TGTGCCAGCAGTTTGGACTTCAATCAGCCCCAGCATTTT. Residues: CASSLDFNQPQHF.